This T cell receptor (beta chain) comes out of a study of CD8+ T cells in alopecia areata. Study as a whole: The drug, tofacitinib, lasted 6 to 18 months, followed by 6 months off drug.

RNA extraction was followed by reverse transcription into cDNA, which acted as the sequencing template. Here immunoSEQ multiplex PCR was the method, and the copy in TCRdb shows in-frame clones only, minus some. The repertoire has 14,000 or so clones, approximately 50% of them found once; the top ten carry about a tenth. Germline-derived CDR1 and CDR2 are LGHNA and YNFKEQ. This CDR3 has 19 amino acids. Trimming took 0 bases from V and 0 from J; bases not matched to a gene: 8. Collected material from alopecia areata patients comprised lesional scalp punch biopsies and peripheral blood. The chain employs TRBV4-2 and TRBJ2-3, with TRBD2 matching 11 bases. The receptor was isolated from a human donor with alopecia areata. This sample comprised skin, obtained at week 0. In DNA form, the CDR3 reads TGTGCCAGCAGCCAAGATCGGCTAGCGGGGGGACTAAGCACAGATACGCAGTATTTT. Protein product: CASSQDRLAGGLSTDTQYF.